The T cell receptor beta chain under discussion was sequenced for a study of control samples from healthy donors and cancer patients. In regard to this clone: At the DNA level, this CDR3 is encoded by other sequences in the same sample as well.

TCRdb keeps only in-frame clones here, not all; method: immunoSEQ multiplex PCR. The top ten hold over 2% of the sample, which has some 150,000 clones, about 93% seen once. V dropped 0 bases and J dropped 1 base, with 4 bases sitting between them. This CDR3 region has 13 residues. Germline-derived CDR1 and CDR2 are SEHNR and FQNEAQ (reference sequence). This chain joins TRBV7-9 and TRBJ2-7; no firm D call. The clonotype originates from a man in his fifties in good health. What was sequenced was blood. CDR3 in amino acids: CASSLAGSYEQYF. The CDR3 DNA reads TGTGCCAGCAGCTTAGCCGGATCCTACGAGCAGTACTTC. The full variable domain, completed using reference TRBV7-9 and TRBJ2-7, is DTGVSQNPRHKITKRGQNVTFRCDPISEHNRLYWYRQTLGQGPEFLTYFQNEAQLEKSRLLSDRFSAERPKGSFSTLEIQRTEQGDSAMYLCASSLAGSYEQYFGPGTRLTVT.